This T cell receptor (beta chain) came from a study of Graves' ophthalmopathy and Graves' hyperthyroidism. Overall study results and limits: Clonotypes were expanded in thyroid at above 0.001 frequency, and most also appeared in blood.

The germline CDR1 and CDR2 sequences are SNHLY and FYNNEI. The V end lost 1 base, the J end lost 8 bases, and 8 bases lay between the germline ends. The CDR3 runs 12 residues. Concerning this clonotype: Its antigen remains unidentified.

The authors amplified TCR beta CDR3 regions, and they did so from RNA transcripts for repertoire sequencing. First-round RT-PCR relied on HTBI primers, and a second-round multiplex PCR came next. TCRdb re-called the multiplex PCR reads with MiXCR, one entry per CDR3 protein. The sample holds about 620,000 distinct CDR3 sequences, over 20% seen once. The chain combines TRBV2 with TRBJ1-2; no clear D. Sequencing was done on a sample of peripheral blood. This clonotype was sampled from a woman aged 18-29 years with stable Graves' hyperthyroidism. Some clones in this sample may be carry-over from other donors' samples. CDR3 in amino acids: CASSEDSPGYTF. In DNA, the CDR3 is TGTGCCAGCAGTGAAGACAGCCCAGGCTACACCTTC. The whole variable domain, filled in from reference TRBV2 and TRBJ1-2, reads EPEVTQTPSHQVTQMGQEVILRCVPISNHLYFYWYRQILGQKVEFLVSFYNNEISEKSEIFDDQFSVERPDGSNFTLKIRSTKLEDSAMYFCASSEDSPGYTFGSGTRLTVV.